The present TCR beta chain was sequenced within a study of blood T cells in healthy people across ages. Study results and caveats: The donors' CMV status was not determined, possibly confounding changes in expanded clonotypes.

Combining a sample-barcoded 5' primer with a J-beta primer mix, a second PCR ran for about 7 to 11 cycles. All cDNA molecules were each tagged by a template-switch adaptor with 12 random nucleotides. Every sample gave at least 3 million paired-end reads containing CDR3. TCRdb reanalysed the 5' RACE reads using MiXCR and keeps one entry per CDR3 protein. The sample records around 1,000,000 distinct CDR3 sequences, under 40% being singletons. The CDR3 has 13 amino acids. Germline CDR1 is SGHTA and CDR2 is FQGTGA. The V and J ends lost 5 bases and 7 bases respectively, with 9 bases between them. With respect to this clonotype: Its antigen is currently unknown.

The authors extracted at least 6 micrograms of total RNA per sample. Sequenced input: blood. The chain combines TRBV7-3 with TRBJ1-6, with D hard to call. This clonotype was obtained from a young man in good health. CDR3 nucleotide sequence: TGTGCCAGCAGCCGAACAGAGAATTCACCCCTCCACTTT. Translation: CASSRTENSPLHF.